The 4 T cell receptor beta chains below come from one sample, sequenced in a study of T cell responses to AZD1222 COVID-19 vaccine. This table comes from immunoSEQ multiplex PCR, and its TCRdb copy is limited to in-frame clones, with some not included. The sample carries 180,000 or so clones, about 93% recorded once. The specimen comprised peripheral blood, sampled 28 days after the second dose of the MenACWY control vaccine. Receptor source: an adult who received the MenACWY meningococcal vaccine as a control.

The rearrangement uses TRBV6-1 and TRBJ1-6; possible D gene TRBD1, 5 bases. Germline values: CDR1 MNHNS, CDR2 SASEGT. The CDR3 totals 13 residues. V gave up 2 bases and J gave up 13 bases, with 12 bases separating them. The CDR3 DNA reads TGTGCCAGCAGTGAAAGGGGCGGTCGGCCCCTCCACTTT. It encodes CASSERGGRPLHF.

This clone was seen once. CDR3 coding DNA: TGTGCCAGCAGCGTAAGATCGACAGGAGGAACCGGGGAGCTGTTTTTT. Translating gives CASSVRSTGGTGELFF. This chain uses TRBV9 with TRBJ2-2, with D maybe TRBD1 (6 bases). The CDR3 runs 16 residues. The germline V and J ends were trimmed by 1 base and 5 bases, with 15 bases remaining between them. Germline V gene sequence: CDR1 SGDLS, CDR2 YYNGEE.

In its sample, this clone was seen a few times. The chain uses TRBV7-9 and TRBJ2-7, with 9 nucleotides matching TRBD2. The V gene end was trimmed by 10 bases and the J gene end by 7 bases; junction bases not matched to a gene: 8. Germline CDR1 and CDR2: SEHNR and FQNEAQ (reference sequence). The CDR3 runs 12 residues. DNA for the CDR3: TGTGCCACCCTGGGCGGGGGGGGAGAGCAGTACTTC. It encodes CATLGGGGEQYF.

The CDR3 DNA follows: TGTGCCAGCAGCCCCACCGACAGGAGCAATCAGCCCCAGCATTTT. The encoded protein is CASSPTDRSNQPQHF. This rearrangement joins TRBV4-2 to TRBJ1-5, with D perhaps matching TRBD1 (6 bases). This CDR3 has 15 amino acids. Germline CDR1 is LGHNA and CDR2 is YNFKEQ. V lost 4 bases and J lost 1, with 11 bases in between.